These T cell receptor beta chains were read from a single sample in a study of spatial heterogeneity in lung cancer. TCRdb re-analysed the 5' RACE reads in MiXCR, keeping a single row per CDR3 protein. The top ten hold 4.6% of the sample, which has roughly 79,000 distinct CDR3 sequences, roughly 12% seen once. Sequenced here: PBMCs, sampled at surgery. These receptors all come from a male donor with early-stage non-small cell lung cancer. Both conserved end residues are part of each CDR3. A D gene is named only where the DNA matches it firmly. Clone size, where shown, is once, few, many, or a class for clones that have expanded.

CASSLEGPLMNTEAFF	TGTGCCAGCAGCTTAGAAGGACCCCTAATGAACACTGAAGCTTTCTTT	16	few	-	TRBJ1-1	TRBV13
CASSTGIPNTEAFF	TGTGCCAGCAGCACCGGAATCCCGAACACTGAAGCTTTCTTT	14	-	-	TRBJ1-1	TRBV3-1
CASSQDLVARETQYF	TGTGCCAGCAGCCAAGACCTCGTGGCGCGGGAGACCCAGTACTTC	15	-	-	TRBJ2-5	TRBV3-1
CSAPPGTPNTEAFF	TGCAGTGCTCCCCCCGGGACGCCGAACACTGAAGCTTTCTTT	14	many	-	TRBJ1-1	TRBV20-1
CASRSNVGVTGELFF	TGTGCCAGCAGATCTAACGTGGGAGTCACCGGGGAGCTGTTTTTT	15	-	-	TRBJ2-2	TRBV7-9
CASSQDPGRTYGYTF	TGCGCCAGCAGCCAAGACCCTGGACGGACCTATGGCTACACCTTC	15	many	-	TRBJ1-2	TRBV4-1
CSVRQQGSGNTIYF	TGCAGCGTTAGACAACAGGGCTCTGGAAACACCATATATTTT	14	many	-	TRBJ1-3	TRBV29-1
CSVVSGARNTEAFF	TGCAGCGTTGTATCAGGGGCGAGGAACACTGAAGCTTTCTTT	14	many	-	TRBJ1-1	TRBV29-1
CASGFRSEGATYYEQYF	TGTGCCAGCGGGTTCAGGTCCGAAGGGGCTACCTACTACGAGCAGTACTTC	17	few	-	TRBJ2-7	TRBV27
CASSPDRARATQYF	TGTGCCAGCAGCCCCGACCGGGCCCGGGCGACCCAGTACTTC	14	-	-	TRBJ2-5	TRBV6-5
CASSGGQGYEQYF	TGTGCCAGCAGCGGGGGACAGGGCTACGAGCAGTACTTC	13	-	TRBD1	TRBJ2-7	TRBV7-8
CASRSPLGPEAFF	TGTGCCAGCAGAAGCCCTCTGGGGCCTGAAGCTTTCTTT	13	-	-	TRBJ1-1	TRBV7-9
CASSPGFSGANVLTF	TGTGCCAGCAGCCCGGGATTCTCTGGGGCCAACGTCCTGACTTTC	15	few	-	TRBJ2-6	TRBV5-5
CASTSTGHTEAFF	TGTGCCAGTACCTCGACAGGTCACACTGAAGCTTTCTTT	13	few	-	TRBJ1-1	TRBV19
CASSLAPGGYAGANVLTF	TGCGCCAGCAGCTTGGCTCCAGGGGGGTATGCTGGGGCCAACGTCCTGACTTTC	18	-	-	TRBJ2-6	TRBV5-1
CANSFRRGSEQYF	TGTGCCAACAGCTTTCGCCGAGGAAGCGAGCAGTACTTC	13	-	-	TRBJ2-7	TRBV7-2
CASSLVRGAGYGEQYF	TGTGCCAGCAGCTTGGTACGGGGGGCCGGTTACGGAGAGCAGTACTTC	16	few	-	TRBJ2-7	TRBV5-4
CASSFGGFNEKLFF	TGTGCCAGCAGCTTCGGGGGATTTAATGAAAAACTGTTTTTT	14	-	-	TRBJ1-4	TRBV7-2
CASRHRQGAVNTEAFF	TGTGCCAGCAGACACCGACAGGGGGCCGTGAACACTGAAGCTTTCTTT	16	few	TRBD1	TRBJ1-1	TRBV6-5
CASSLGGRETDTQYF	TGTGCCAGCAGCTTAGGAGGGAGGGAGACAGATACGCAGTATTTT	15	few	TRBD2	TRBJ2-3	TRBV7-6
CAISSPGRQDEQYF	TGTGCCATCAGCTCCCCCGGACGGCAGGACGAGCAGTACTTC	14	-	-	TRBJ2-7	TRBV10-3
CAWSVRTGNTEAFF	TGTGCCTGGAGTGTTAGGACCGGTAACACTGAAGCTTTCTTT	14	few	-	TRBJ1-1	TRBV30
CAISKLPGQGKETQYF	TGTGCCATCAGTAAGCTGCCGGGACAGGGGAAGGAGACCCAGTACTTC	16	few	TRBD1	TRBJ2-5	TRBV10-3
CASSQGGARYEQYF	TGTGCCAGCAGCCAAGGGGGCGCCCGATACGAGCAGTACTTC	14	-	-	TRBJ2-7	TRBV14
CASSIAAGDYGYTF	TGTGCCAGTAGTATCGCGGCTGGGGACTATGGCTACACCTTC	14	-	-	TRBJ1-2	TRBV19
CATSDRTGGRNEQFF	TGTGCCACCAGTGATCGGACAGGGGGGAGGAATGAGCAGTTCTTC	15	-	TRBD1	TRBJ2-1	TRBV24-1